This entry concerns a single T cell receptor (beta chain). This clonotype was counted a few times. The target of this receptor is not known. No base-level quality is on record; no much larger clone is a single base apart. TCR beta VDJ combination and CDR3 sequence profiling used genomic DNA as the template. An Illumina HiSeq 2000 was the platform used for TCR repertoire sequencing. In the authors' own workflow: TRBV/TRBJ rearrangement plots, CDR3 size and DJ length profiles, and Simpson's diversity index were used to assess repertoires. Whichever DNA sequence was most abundant in the deep sequencing data was defined as the immunodominant clone. CDR3 amino acid sequences were screened for sharing across subjects and compared with published repertoires and the VDJdb database. TCRdb trimmed public reads at Q25 via fastp, called clones via MiXCR and kept in-frame beta chains. Under each unique CDR3 protein, matching rows form one entry showing the most common genes and DNA. The V and J calls reflect TCRdb's pipeline rather than the authors' work. The sample table contains 75,000 to 80,000 distinct CDR3 sequences; only one count was recorded for roughly 72% of them. The ten largest make up roughly 80% of the sample.

The CDR3 runs 15 amino acids, cysteine and phenylalanine included. The sequence is cut down to CDR3 DNA, 45 bases in frame from base 1. V lost 6 bases and J lost 0 bases, and the count of bases not matched to a germline gene is 5. The germline V gene sets CDR1 to MGHDK and CDR2 to SYGVNS. Expansion of CD8+CD57+ cells had been shown by flow cytometry in the patients chosen for sequencing. Every patient had severe acquired aplastic anemia, diagnosed using the International Study of Aplastic Anemia and Agranulocytosis and Camitta criteria. No patient had received any therapy when blood was sampled. The study deep-sequenced TCR repertoires of sorted CD4+ and CD8+ blood T cells from severe aplastic anemia patients and healthy subjects. Patients were enrolled under clinicaltrials.gov protocols 00001620, 01623167, 00001397, 00071045, 00081523 and 00961064 in the USA. Ficoll-Paque density gradient centrifugation was used to isolate peripheral blood mononuclear cells. CD4+ and CD8+ T cells were sorted by FACS or magnetic beads before DNA extraction.

This sample was taken from a study of CD8+CD57+ T cells in acquired aplastic anemia (dated by TCRdb to the late 2010s). Study-level background: Extracted DNA from sorted CD4+ and CD8+ cells averaged approximately 3 ug, ranging from about 0.17 to 30 ug. CD8+CD57+ expansion was defined as frequency above the mean frequency observed in healthy subjects. General findings and caveats noted by the study authors: CD8+ Simpson's diversity did not differ significantly between patients and healthy controls (P=0.060). Around 27 CD8+ CDR3 sequences were shared between patients and controls but appeared highly expressed in patients and within their immunodominant clones.

The sample comprised sorted CD4+, CD8+, or CD8+CD57+ T cells (not recorded which) from PBMCs. This TCR derives from a human donor with aplastic anemia. The chain uses TRBV25-1 and TRBJ2-3, with 8 bases matching TRBD2. The sequence in DNA is TGTGCCAGCAGGGGACTAGAAACTAGCACAGATACGCAGTATTTT. Its coded protein is CASRGLETSTDTQYF.